Each of the 3 T cell receptor beta chains below was sequenced from the same sample in a study of CD8 T cells in Susac syndrome. It was with random hexamers that roughly 0.45 to 1 ug RNA was reverse transcribed. TCRdb re-called the immunoSEQ multiplex PCR reads with MiXCR, one entry per CDR3 protein. The sample includes about 280,000 distinct CDR3 sequences, roughly 84% seen only once; the top ten take about 0.11%. The sample consisted of CD8+ T cells from PBMCs. Receptors originate from a human donor with multiple sclerosis.

The gene calls are TRBV6-2 or TRBV6-3 and TRBJ1-2; D possibly corresponds to TRBD1 (6 bases). The CDR3 contains 15 residues. Trimming pared 8 bases from V and 5 bases from J, leaving 21 bases between. Germline CDR1 and CDR2: MNHEY and SVGEGT. The CDR3 is CASLNPDSRSYGYTF. CDR3 sequence (DNA): TGTGCCAGCCTCAACCCGGACAGCAGATCATATGGCTACACCTTC.

J is TRBJ2-5 and V is TRBV12-3 or TRBV12-4; the D gene is possibly TRBD1 (5 bases). The CDR3 contains 12 residues. The germline V and J ends were trimmed by 5 bases and 3 bases, with 7 bases remaining between them. CDR3 amino acids: CASSTGEETQYF. CDR3 nucleotides: TGTGCCAGCAGTACAGGCGAAGAGACCCAGTACTTC.

The chain employs TRBV7-9 and TRBJ2-2; D not resolved. This CDR3 is built from 12 residues. The ends were cut back, 5 bases at V and 8 bases at J, with 9 bases in the middle. Germline CDR1 is SEHNR and CDR2 is FQNEAQ (reference sequence). The CDR3 loop is CASSPPRGELFF. As DNA, the CDR3 is TGTGCCAGCAGCCCCCCTAGAGGGGAGCTGTTTTTT.